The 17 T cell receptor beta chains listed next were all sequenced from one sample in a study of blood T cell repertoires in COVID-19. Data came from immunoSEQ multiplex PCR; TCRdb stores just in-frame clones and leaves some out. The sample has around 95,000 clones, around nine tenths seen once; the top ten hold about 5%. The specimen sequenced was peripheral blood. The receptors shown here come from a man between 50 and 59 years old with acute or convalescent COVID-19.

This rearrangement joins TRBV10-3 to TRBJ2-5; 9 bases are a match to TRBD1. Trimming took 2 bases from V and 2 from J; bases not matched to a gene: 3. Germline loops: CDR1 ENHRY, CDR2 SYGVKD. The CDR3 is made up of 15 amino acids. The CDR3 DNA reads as TGTGCCATCAGTGAGAGCGACAGGGGGCAAGAGACCCAGTACTTC. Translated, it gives CAISESDRGQETQYF.

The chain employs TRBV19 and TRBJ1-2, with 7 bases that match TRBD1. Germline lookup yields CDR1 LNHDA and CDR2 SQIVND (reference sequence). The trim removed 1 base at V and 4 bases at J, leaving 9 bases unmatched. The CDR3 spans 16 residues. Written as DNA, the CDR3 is TGTGCCAGTAGTATAGTCCGGGACAGAGTTTTCTATGGCTACACCTTC. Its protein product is CASSIVRDRVFYGYTF.

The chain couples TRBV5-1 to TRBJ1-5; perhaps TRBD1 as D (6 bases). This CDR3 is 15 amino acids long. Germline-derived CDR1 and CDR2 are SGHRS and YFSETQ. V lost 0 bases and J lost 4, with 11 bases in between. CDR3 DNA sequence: TGCGCCAGCAGCTTGGGACAGGCGAAAAATCAGCCCCAGCATTTT. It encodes CASSLGQAKNQPQHF. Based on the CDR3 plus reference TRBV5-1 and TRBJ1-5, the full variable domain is KAGVTQTPRYLIKTRGQQVTLSCSPISGHRSVSWYQQTPGQGLQFLFEYFSETQRNKGNFPGRFSGRQFSNSRSEMNVSTLELGDSALYLCASSLGQAKNQPQHFGDGTRLSIL.

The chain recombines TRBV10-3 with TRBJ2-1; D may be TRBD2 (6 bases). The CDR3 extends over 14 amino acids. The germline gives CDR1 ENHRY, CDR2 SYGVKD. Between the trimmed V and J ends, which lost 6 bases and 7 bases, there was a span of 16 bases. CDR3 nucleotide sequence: TGTGCCATCAGCGGGAGTACTACGCGAAATGAGCAGTTCTTC. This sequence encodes CAISGSTTRNEQFF.

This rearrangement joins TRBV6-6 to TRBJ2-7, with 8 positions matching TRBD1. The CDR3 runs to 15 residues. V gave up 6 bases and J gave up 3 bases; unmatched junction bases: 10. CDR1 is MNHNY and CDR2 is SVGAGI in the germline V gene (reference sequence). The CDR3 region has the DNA TGTGCCAGCAGCTACCCTGGGGACAGGCACTACGAGCAGTACTTC. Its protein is CASSYPGDRHYEQYF.

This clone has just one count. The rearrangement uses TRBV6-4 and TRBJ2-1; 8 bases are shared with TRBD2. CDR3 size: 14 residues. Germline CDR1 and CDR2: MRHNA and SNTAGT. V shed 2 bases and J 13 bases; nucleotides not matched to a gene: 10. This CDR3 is CASSDRGLVDPQFF. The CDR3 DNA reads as TGTGCCAGCAGTGACCGGGGACTAGTCGACCCCCAGTTCTTC.

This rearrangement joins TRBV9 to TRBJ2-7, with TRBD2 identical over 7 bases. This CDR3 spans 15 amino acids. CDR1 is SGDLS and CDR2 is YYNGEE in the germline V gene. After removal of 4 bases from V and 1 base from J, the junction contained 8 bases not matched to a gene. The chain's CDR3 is CASSPRGAGSYEQYF. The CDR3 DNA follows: TGTGCCAGCAGCCCCCGGGGAGCGGGATCCTACGAGCAGTACTTC.

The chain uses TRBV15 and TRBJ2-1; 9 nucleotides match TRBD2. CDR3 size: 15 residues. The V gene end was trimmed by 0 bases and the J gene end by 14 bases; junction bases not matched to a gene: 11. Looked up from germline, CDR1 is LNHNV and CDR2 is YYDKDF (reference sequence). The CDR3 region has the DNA TGTGCCACCAGCAGAGATTGGGCGGGTAGCGGGAGTAAGTTCTTC. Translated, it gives CATSRDWAGSGSKFF.

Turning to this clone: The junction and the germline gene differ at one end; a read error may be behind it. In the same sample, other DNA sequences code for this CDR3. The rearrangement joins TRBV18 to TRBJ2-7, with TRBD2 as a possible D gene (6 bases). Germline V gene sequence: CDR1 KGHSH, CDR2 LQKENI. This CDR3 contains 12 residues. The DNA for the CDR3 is TGTGCCAGCTGCGGGGATTCCTACGAGCAATACTTC. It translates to CASCGDSYEQYF.

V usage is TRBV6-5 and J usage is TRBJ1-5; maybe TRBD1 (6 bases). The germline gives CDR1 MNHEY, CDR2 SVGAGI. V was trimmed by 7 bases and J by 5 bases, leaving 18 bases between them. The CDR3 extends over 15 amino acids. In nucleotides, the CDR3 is TGTGCCAGCACCCAAGAGGGGGGGGGCTATCAGCCCCAGCATTTT. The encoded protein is CASTQEGGGYQPQHF.

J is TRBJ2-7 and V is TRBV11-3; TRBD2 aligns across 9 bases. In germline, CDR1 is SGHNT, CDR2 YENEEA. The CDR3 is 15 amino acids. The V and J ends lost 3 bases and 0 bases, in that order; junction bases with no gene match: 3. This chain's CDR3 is CASSFSAGGSYEQYF. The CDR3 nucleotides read TGTGCCAGCAGCTTTTCAGCGGGGGGCTCCTACGAGCAGTACTTC. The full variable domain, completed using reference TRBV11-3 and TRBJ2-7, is EAGVVQSPRYKIIEKKQPVAFWCNPISGHNTLYWYLQNLGQGPELLIRYENEEAVDDSQLPKDRFSAERLKGVDSTLKIQPAELGDSAVYLCASSFSAGGSYEQYFGPGTRLTVT.

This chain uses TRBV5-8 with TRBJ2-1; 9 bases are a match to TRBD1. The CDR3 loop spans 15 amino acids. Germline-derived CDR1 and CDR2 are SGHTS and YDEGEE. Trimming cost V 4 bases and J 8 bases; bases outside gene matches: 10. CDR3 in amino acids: CASSQGQGRTDEQFF. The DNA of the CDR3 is TGTGCCAGCAGCCAGGGACAGGGAAGGACGGATGAGCAGTTCTTC.

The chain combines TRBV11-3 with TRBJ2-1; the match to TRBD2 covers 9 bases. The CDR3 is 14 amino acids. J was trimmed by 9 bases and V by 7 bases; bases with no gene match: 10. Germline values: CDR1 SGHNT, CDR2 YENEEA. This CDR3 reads CASKSGTSFGEQFF. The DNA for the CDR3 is TGTGCCAGCAAATCCGGGACTAGCTTCGGTGAGCAGTTCTTC.

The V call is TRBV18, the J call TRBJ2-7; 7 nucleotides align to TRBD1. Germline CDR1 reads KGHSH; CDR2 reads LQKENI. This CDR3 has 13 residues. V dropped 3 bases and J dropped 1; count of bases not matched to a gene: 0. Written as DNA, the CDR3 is TGTGCCAGCTCACCGGGACAGTCCTACGAGCAGTACTTC. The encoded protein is CASSPGQSYEQYF.

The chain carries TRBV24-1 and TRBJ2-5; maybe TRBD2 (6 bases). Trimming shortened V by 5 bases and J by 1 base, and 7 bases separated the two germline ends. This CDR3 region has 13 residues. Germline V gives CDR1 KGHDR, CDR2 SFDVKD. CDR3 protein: CATSGRGQETQYF. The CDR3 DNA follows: TGTGCCACCAGTGGGCGGGGCCAAGAGACCCAGTACTTC.

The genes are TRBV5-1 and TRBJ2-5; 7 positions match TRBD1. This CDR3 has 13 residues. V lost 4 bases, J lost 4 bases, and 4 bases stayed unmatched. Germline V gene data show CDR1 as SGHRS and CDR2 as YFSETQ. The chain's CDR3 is CASSAQGPETQYF. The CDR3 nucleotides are TGCGCCAGCAGCGCACAGGGGCCAGAGACCCAGTACTTC.

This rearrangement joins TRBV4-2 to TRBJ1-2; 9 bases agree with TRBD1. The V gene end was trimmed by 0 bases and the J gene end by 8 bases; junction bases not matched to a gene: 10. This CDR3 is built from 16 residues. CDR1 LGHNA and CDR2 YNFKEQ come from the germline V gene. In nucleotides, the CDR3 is TGTGCCAGCAGCCAAGATAGACAGGGGGGATTAGAAGGCTACACCTTC. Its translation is CASSQDRQGGLEGYTF.